This entry lists 19 T cell receptor beta chains sequenced from one sample in a study of cytomegalovirus exposure and HLA in healthy donors. Use of 60 Vbeta and 13 Jbeta primers characterized the PCR. Assay used: immunoSEQ multiplex PCR; TCRdb lists only in-frame clones, some missing. The sample has about 82,000 clones, around 68% seen once. The sequencing input was PBMCs. These receptors originate from a man aged 25-45 years in good health and CMV-seropositive.

This clone was found once. This chain connects TRBV5-1 to TRBJ2-5, with TRBD1 identical over 10 bases. The J call is doubtful: the DNA matches TRBJ2-7 better. Per the germline V gene, CDR1 is SGHRS and CDR2 is YFSETQ. The CDR3 totals 16 residues. CDR3 DNA sequence: TGCGCCAGCAGTCCTCCTCTCCGGGACAGGGGCTACGAGCAGTACTTC. It yields the protein CASSPPLRDRGYEQYF.

This chain connects TRBV6-1 to TRBJ2-5, with TRBD2 identical over 8 bases. The ends lost 4 bases at V and 3 bases at J; junction bases unmatched: 4. CDR1 MNHNS and CDR2 SASEGT come from the germline V gene. This CDR3 contains 14 residues. CDR3 protein: CASSGPLAEETQYF. The CDR3 DNA reads TGTGCCAGCAGTGGCCCACTAGCGGAAGAGACCCAGTACTTC.

This clone was found many times. V is TRBV28 and J is TRBJ1-5, with TRBD1 matching over 8 bases. Trimming at V came to 3 bases and at J to 7 bases, leaving 5 bases not matched to a gene. The CDR3 totals 14 residues. Germline V gene sequence: CDR1 MDHEN, CDR2 SYDVKM. CDR3 sequence reads: CASSLRQGKQPQHF. In DNA, the CDR3 is TGTGCCAGCAGTTTGAGACAGGGGAAACAGCCCCAGCATTTT.

This chain connects TRBV6-1 to TRBJ1-5, with D perhaps matching TRBD1 (5 bases). In germline, CDR1 is MNHNS, CDR2 SASEGT. The CDR3 covers 14 residues. V lost 6 bases and J 1 base, leaving 10 bases between the germline ends. CDR3: CASRGLSSNQPQHF. The DNA for the CDR3 is TGTGCCAGCAGGGGACTTTCCAGCAATCAGCCCCAGCATTTT.

V usage is TRBV9 and J usage is TRBJ2-1; D is unclear. CDR1 is SGDLS and CDR2 is YYNGEE in the germline V gene. CDR3 length: 15 residues. Trimming pared 4 bases from V and 8 bases from J, leaving 19 bases between. CDR3 sequence reads: CASSPPDKLVYEQFF. CDR3 coding DNA: TGTGCCAGCAGCCCTCCAGACAAGCTCGTCTATGAGCAGTTCTTC.

The chain has TRBV7-2 and TRBJ2-5, with 11 bases fitting TRBD1. This CDR3 comprises 17 residues. Trimming removed 1 base from V and 6 bases from J; junction bases left unmatched: 10. CDR1 is SGHTA, CDR2 FQGNSA, per germline. CDR3 loop: CASSLGVGDRGKKTQYF. The DNA of the CDR3 is TGTGCCAGCAGCTTAGGAGTAGGGGACAGGGGGAAAAAGACCCAGTACTTC. The full variable domain, in which reference TRBV7-2 and TRBJ2-5 provide the parts outside the CDR3, is GAGVSQSPSNKVTEKGKDVELRCDPISGHTALYWYRQSLGQGLEFLIYFQGNSAPDKSGLPSDRFSAERTGGSVSTLTIQRTQQEDSAVYLCASSLGVGDRGKKTQYFGPGTRLLVL.

This clone has just a few counts. V is TRBV5-1 and J is TRBJ1-1, with D possibly being TRBD1 (5 bases). V was pared by 0 bases and J by 11 bases, with 17 bases between. CDR1 SGHRS and CDR2 YFSETQ come from the germline V gene. The CDR3 runs to 14 residues. CDR3 bases: TGCGCCAGCAGCTTGGAAAGGGGACTGGGGCGGGCTTTCTTT. Translating it yields CASSLERGLGRAFF.

There are a few counts of this clone. The genes are TRBV30 and TRBJ1-4, with 9 bases that match TRBD1. V gave up 2 bases and J gave up 2 bases; unmatched junction bases: 12. Germline V gene data show CDR1 as GTSNPN and CDR2 as SVGIG (reference sequence). This CDR3 is 18 amino acids long. In nucleotides, the CDR3 is TGTGCCTGGAGTCGCTTGTTAGGGACAGGGAGGACTAATGAAAAACTGTTTTTT. It is translated as CAWSRLLGTGRTNEKLFF.

The chain joins TRBV5-1 to TRBJ2-5; perhaps TRBD1 as D (6 bases). Looked up from germline, CDR1 is SGHRS and CDR2 is YFSETQ. CDR3 size: 14 residues. Trimming removed 4 bases from V and 1 base from J, with 11 bases in between. The CDR3 coding sequence is TGCGCCAGCAGCCCGGTGGGGGCCCAAGAGACCCAGTACTTC. Its translation is CASSPVGAQETQYF.

This chain uses TRBV4-2 with TRBJ1-4, with 9 bases lining up with TRBD1. The germline V gene has CDR1 LGHNA and CDR2 YNFKEQ. This CDR3 is 17 amino acids long. V was clipped by 1 base and J by 5 bases; unmatched bases: 8. CDR3: CASSQGGETGGNEKLFF. The CDR3 region has the DNA TGTGCCAGCAGCCAAGGGGGGGAGACAGGGGGGAATGAAAAACTGTTTTTT.

J is TRBJ1-3 and V is TRBV30, with a tentative D call TRBD1 (6 bases). This CDR3 is 15 amino acids long. Looked up from germline, CDR1 is GTSNPN and CDR2 is SVGIG (reference sequence). V was shortened by 1 base and J by 0 bases, with 10 bases between the two germline ends. The CDR3: CAWSGTEISGNTIYF. In nucleotides, the CDR3 is TGTGCCTGGAGTGGGACAGAGATCTCTGGAAACACCATATATTTT.

This sequence joins TRBV7-9 and TRBJ2-1, with 9 nucleotides matching TRBD2. The CDR3 spans 15 residues. After removal of 5 bases from V and 5 bases from J, the junction contained 7 bases not matched to a gene. Germline values: CDR1 SEHNR, CDR2 FQNEAQ (reference sequence). The CDR3 reads CASSRWASGDNEQFF. The CDR3 bases are TGTGCCAGCAGCCGGTGGGCTAGCGGGGACAATGAGCAGTTCTTC.

The V call is TRBV7-6, the J call TRBJ2-2; TRBD2 agrees at 13 bases. The CDR3 consists of 17 residues. V gave up 1 base and J gave up 5 bases; unmatched junction bases: 4. The germline gives CDR1 SGHVS, CDR2 FNYEAQ. The CDR3 reads CASSLGLAGGLTGELFF. The CDR3 DNA sequence: TGTGCCAGCAGCTTAGGACTAGCGGGAGGTCTTACCGGGGAGCTGTTTTTT.

This clone appeared once. The chain is built from TRBV9 and TRBJ1-5, with D uncertain. The CDR3 sequence is 13 residues long. CDR1 and CDR2 from the germline V gene are SGDLS and YYNGEE. V lost 1 base and J 6 bases, leaving 8 bases between the germline ends. The CDR3 here is CASSVQDGQPQHF. The CDR3 nucleotides are TGTGCCAGCAGCGTACAGGATGGTCAGCCCCAGCATTTT. The full variable domain, its missing parts supplied by reference TRBV9 and TRBJ1-5, is DSGVTQTPKHLITATGQRVTLRCSPRSGDLSVYWYQQSLDQGLQFLIQYYNGEERAKGNILERFSAQQFPDLHSELNLSSLELGDSALYFCASSVQDGQPQHFGDGTRLSIL.

The genes are TRBV5-5 and TRBJ1-1; D remains unclear. Germline CDR1 is SGHKS and CDR2 is YYEKEE (reference sequence). This CDR3 comprises 13 residues. V dropped 0 bases and J dropped 6 bases, with 9 bases sitting between them. The CDR3 region has the DNA TGTGCCAGCAGCTTGGTCCACTCGTCTGAAGCTTTCTTT. Translating it yields CASSLVHSSEAFF.

The V and J genes are TRBV4-3 and TRBJ2-1; tentatively, D is TRBD2 (6 bases). V was trimmed by 3 bases and J by 6 bases, leaving 12 bases between them. Germline CDR1 reads LGHNA; CDR2 reads YSLEER. This CDR3 region has 14 residues. For the CDR3, the DNA is TGCGCCAGCAGCCAGACGCGGGGCAGCAATGAGCAGTTCTTC. It codes for CASSQTRGSNEQFF.

The chain couples TRBV13 to TRBJ2-2; 7 bases fit TRBD1. Per the germline V gene, CDR1 is PRHDT and CDR2 is FYEKMQ (reference sequence). V lost 2 bases and J lost 4; bases outside the gene matches: 4. The CDR3 covers 15 residues. The CDR3: CASSLWAGGTGELFF. The CDR3 DNA follows: TGTGCCAGCAGCTTATGGGCAGGGGGCACCGGGGAGCTGTTTTTT.

V and J are TRBV6-5 and TRBJ1-4; TRBD1 is a possible D gene (6 bases). The CDR3 totals 16 residues. V lost 4 bases, J lost 8 bases, and 20 bases lay in between. Germline values: CDR1 MNHEY, CDR2 SVGAGI. The CDR3 DNA follows: TGTGCCAGCAGTTTACAGGGAGGGGTGTCTATCGAAAAACTGTTTTTT. Its protein is CASSLQGGVSIEKLFF.

The V and J genes are TRBV7-3 and TRBJ1-2; 7 positions match TRBD1. CDR3 size: 15 residues. Germline V CDR1 and CDR2: SGHTA, FQGTGA. With V trimmed by 5 bases and J by 1 base, 7 bases remained unmatched. CDR3 loop: CASSPGQLINYGYTF. For the CDR3, the DNA is TGTGCCAGCAGCCCGGGACAGCTTATTAACTATGGCTACACCTTC.